Below are 19 T cell receptor beta chains sequenced from a single sample in a study of blood T cells in healthy people across ages. A J-beta primer mix and a sample-barcoded 5' primer were used in a second PCR of about 6 to 12 cycles. MiXCR, applied by TCRdb to the 5' RACE reads, yields one record per CDR3 protein. The sample holds roughly 680,000 distinct CDR3 sequences; roughly 20% are singletons and the top ten take 3% to 4.5%. Sequencing was done on a sample of blood. The receptors shown here come from a man aged 65 to 85 in good health.

This clonotype came up a few times. The junction differs from germline at one of its ends, possibly a read error. V gene TRBV27 combines with J gene TRBJ1-2; 9 positions match TRBD1. The length of the CDR3 is 15 residues. The germline gives CDR1 MNHEY, CDR2 SMNVEV (reference sequence). This chain's CDR3 is CASGLTGGAYYGYTF. CDR3 sequence (DNA): TGTGCCAGCGGTTTAACAGGGGGCGCTTACTATGGCTACACCTTC.

This clonotype was observed at least ten times. In DNA, the CDR3 is TGTGCCAGCAGCTTAAGGGTTGGGGGGCGAATGGACAATGAGCAGTTCTTC. Translation: CASSLRVGGRMDNEQFF. The J gene is TRBJ2-1, the V gene TRBV7-3, with D perhaps matching TRBD1 or TRBD2 (6 bases each). The germline V and J ends were trimmed by 1 base and 5 bases, with 18 bases remaining between them. The CDR3 extends over 17 amino acids. From germline, CDR1 is SGHTA and CDR2 FQGTGA.

This clonotype was found many times. At one end the junction does not follow the germline gene, possibly because of a read error. This CDR3 is CASSLGQGVYNEQFF. CDR3 nucleotide sequence: TGTGCCAGCAGTTTAGGTCAGGGGGTTTACAATGAGCAGTTCTTC. V gene TRBV5-1 combines with J gene TRBJ2-1; TRBD1 matches 7 bases. In germline, CDR1 is SGHRS, CDR2 YFSETQ. This CDR3 has 15 amino acids.

The V and J genes are TRBV6-6 and TRBJ2-5; D unclear. Trimming pared 7 bases from V and 1 base from J, leaving 10 bases between. Looked up from germline, CDR1 is MNHNY and CDR2 is SVGAGI (reference sequence). The CDR3 is 13 residues long. CDR3 amino acids: CASTDDSQETQYF. CDR3 nucleotides: TGTGCCAGCACGGACGACTCCCAAGAGACCCAGTACTTC.

Only a few counts were recorded for this clonotype. The chain recombines TRBV20-1 with TRBJ2-3; possibly TRBD2 for D (5 bases). Germline lookup yields CDR1 DFQATT and CDR2 SNEGSKA (reference sequence). V was pared by 3 bases and J by 6 bases, with 10 bases between. The CDR3 is made up of 12 amino acids. Here the CDR3 reads CSARALDDTQYF. In nucleotides, the CDR3 is TGCAGTGCTAGGGCACTAGATGATACGCAGTATTTT.

In this sample, this clonotype turned up many times. The rearrangement uses TRBV14 and TRBJ1-4; D perhaps matches TRBD1 (6 bases). The ends were cut back, 6 bases at V and 11 bases at J, with 22 bases in the middle. The germline V gene encodes CDR1 SGHDN and CDR2 FVKESK. This CDR3 has 15 residues. The CDR3 is CASSPIGTPVGKLFF. DNA for the CDR3: TGTGCCAGCAGTCCCATCGGGACACCGGTGGGGAAACTGTTTTTT.

The chain uses TRBV20-1 and TRBJ2-7; 7 bases are shared with TRBD1. Trimming took 6 bases from V and 4 from J; bases not matched to a gene: 15. The CDR3 length is 15 residues. Germline lookup yields CDR1 DFQATT and CDR2 SNEGSKA (reference sequence). CDR3 in DNA: TGCAGTGCCACAACCCGGGACATGGACAGGTACGAGCAGTACTTC. Residues: CSATTRDMDRYEQYF.

This clonotype was recorded a few times. The chain joins TRBV7-9 to TRBJ2-2; D is tentatively TRBD1 or TRBD2 (6 bases each). The germline V gene has CDR1 SEHNR and CDR2 FQNEAQ (reference sequence). V was clipped by 5 bases and J by 3 bases, with 13 bases between them. The CDR3 is 15 amino acids. CDR3 in DNA: TGTGCCAGCAGCCCTACAAGGGGGGACACCGGGGAGCTGTTTTTT. Its translation is CASSPTRGDTGELFF.

This chain connects TRBV6-1 to TRBJ1-2; 9 bases are a match to TRBD1. Germline values: CDR1 MNHNS, CDR2 SASEGT. V shed 3 bases, J shed 0 bases, and the junction held 2 bases outside the gene matches. This CDR3 has 15 amino acids. CDR3 residues: CASSEGQGPNYGYTF. CDR3 DNA sequence: TGTGCCAGCAGTGAGGGACAGGGCCCTAACTATGGCTACACCTTC.

This clonotype was seen only a few times. The chain employs TRBV7-2 and TRBJ2-3; TRBD2 matches 7 bases. The V gene's germline CDR1 is SGHTA and CDR2 FQGNSA. This CDR3 contains 16 residues. J lost 0 bases, V lost 5 bases, and 8 bases had no gene match. Written as DNA, the CDR3 is TGTGCCAGCAGCCTACAAGCGGGACTAAGCACAGATACGCAGTATTTT. Protein sequence: CASSLQAGLSTDTQYF. The variable domain in full, completed from reference TRBV7-2 and TRBJ2-3, reads GAGVSQSPSNKVTEKGKDVELRCDPISGHTALYWYRQSLGQGLEFLIYFQGNSAPDKSGLPSDRFSAERTGGSVSTLTIQRTQQEDSAVYLCASSLQAGLSTDTQYFGPGTRLTVL.

Only a few counts were recorded for this clonotype. This chain connects TRBV7-9 to TRBJ2-2, with D unclear. The CDR3 runs 15 residues. The V gene's germline CDR1 is SEHNR and CDR2 FQNEAQ (reference sequence). The V and J ends lost 0 bases and 0 bases respectively, with 5 bases between them. The DNA of the CDR3 is TGTGCCAGCAGCTTAGCGCTCCCGAACACCGGGGAGCTGTTTTTT. Protein sequence: CASSLALPNTGELFF.

This chain joins TRBV30 and TRBJ2-5; D is possibly TRBD2 (6 bases). Trimming shortened V by 2 bases and J by 5 bases, and 12 bases separated the two germline ends. Germline lookup yields CDR1 GTSNPN and CDR2 SVGIG (reference sequence). The CDR3 extends over 13 amino acids. The DNA for the CDR3 is TGTGCCTGGAGTCCGGGACTCAGGGAGACCCAGTACTTC. Encoded protein: CAWSPGLRETQYF.

This clonotype was observed a handful of times. The V and J genes are TRBV7-9 and TRBJ2-7; no definite D call. The J call may not be correct, given that the DNA end is closer to TRBJ2-1. CDR1 is SEHNR, CDR2 FQNEAQ, per germline (reference sequence). This CDR3 is 13 amino acids long. The CDR3 region is CASSLDPLGEQFF. The CDR3 DNA reads TGTGCCAGCAGCTTAGATCCGTTGGGTGAGCAGTTCTTC.

This clonotype was observed a handful of times. This rearrangement joins TRBV5-5 to TRBJ2-1; no firm D call. The CDR3 covers 15 residues. The germline V and J ends were trimmed by 3 bases and 10 bases, with 20 bases remaining between them. Germline V gene lookup returns CDR1 SGHKS and CDR2 YYEKEE (reference sequence). As DNA, the CDR3 is TGTGCCAGCAGCTGGGAATCGCTCATGGAAGGGGAGCAGTTCTTC. Its protein is CASSWESLMEGEQFF.

A few counts support this clonotype. V usage is TRBV7-2 and J usage is TRBJ2-1, with a tentative D call TRBD2 (5 bases). This CDR3 spans 14 amino acids. V shed 4 bases and J shed 7 bases, with 14 bases lying between them. CDR1 SGHTA and CDR2 FQGNSA come from the germline V gene. The CDR3: CASSSTRLRNEQFF. The CDR3 DNA sequence: TGTGCCAGCAGCTCCACTAGACTTCGAAATGAGCAGTTCTTC.

This clonotype has a count of ten or more. Its ends do not fully match the called genes, so a read error is possible. The genes are TRBV5-1 and TRBJ2-3; D remains unclear. The CDR3 is 13 residues long. Germline assignment: CDR1 SGHRS and CDR2 YFSETQ. The CDR3 nucleotides read TGTGCCAGCAGCCGCGACCCAACGGATACGCAGTATTTT. Its translation: CASSRDPTDTQYF.

The chain employs TRBV28 and TRBJ2-5, with 7 nucleotides matching TRBD2. V trimming: 5 bases; J trimming: 5 bases; junction bases outside the gene matches: 8. The germline CDR1 and CDR2 sequences are MDHEN and SYDVKM. This CDR3 region has 14 residues. DNA of the CDR3: TGTGCCAGCAGTCCTTGGGGGGGAAGGGAGACCCAGTACTTC. Amino acids: CASSPWGGRETQYF.

This chain links TRBV20-1 with TRBJ2-7; 8 bases are a match to TRBD2. This CDR3 contains 15 residues. CDR1 is DFQATT and CDR2 is SNEGSKA in the germline V gene (reference sequence). V lost 0 bases to trimming and J lost 2 bases; unmatched junction nucleotides: 6. This chain's CDR3 is CSARDPSGGTYEQYF. For the CDR3, the DNA is TGCAGTGCTAGAGATCCGAGCGGGGGAACCTACGAGCAGTACTTC.

The chain couples TRBV29-1 to TRBJ2-7; D assignment may be TRBD1 or TRBD2 (5 bases each). V lost 6 bases and J lost 7, with 16 bases in between. This CDR3 is built from 12 residues. The V gene's germline CDR1 is SQVTM and CDR2 ANQGSEA. CDR3 in DNA: TGCAGCGTCTCCCGGGGCGACTATGAGCAGTACTTC. It translates to CSVSRGDYEQYF.